The clone carrying this T cell receptor (beta chain) was counted ten times or more. Its antigen is unknown. The library tagged individual cDNA molecules with unique molecular identifiers. In the original analysis: The median was around 91,000 TCRs per sample, ranging about 20,000 to 690,600. TCRdb re-analysed the RACE reads in MiXCR, keeping a single row per CDR3 protein. For this entry, the V and J calls and clone size follow TCRdb and not the study's own pipeline. The profile covers 300,000 to 400,000 distinct CDR3 sequences, with around 5.5% appearing a single time and around 2.6% taken by the ten largest. V shed 5 bases, J shed 2 bases, and the junction held 10 bases outside the gene matches. Germline V CDR1 and CDR2: MNHEY, SMNVEV (reference sequence). The CDR3 has 16 amino acids. The data are from a study of human T cells and chemical hapten exposure. Study observations and caveats: All donors were alopecia patients, so their immunity may differ from that of healthy people.

The time point is: pre-sensitization, week 0. The treatment is: therapeutic diphenylcyclopropenone sensitization with weekly scalp DPC. The sequence was collected from a woman between 45 and 65 years old with alopecia areata. Some clones in this sample may be carry-over from other donors' samples. The chain recombines TRBV27 with TRBJ2-7, with 9 positions matching TRBD2. This specimen consisted of whole blood, obtained in connection with sensitization to the hapten diphenylcyclopropenone (DPC). DNA of the CDR3: TGTGCCAGCAGTACACGACTAGCGGTAGTCCCCTACGAGCAGTACTTC. Its protein product is CASSTRLAVVPYEQYF.